The rows below give T cell receptor beta chains drawn from one sample of a study of OX40 agonist ivuxolimab in advanced cancers. Clones were sequenced by immunoSEQ multiplex PCR, and TCRdb holds only the in-frame ones, with some missing. The sample gives fewer than 65,000 clones, approximately 90% of which show up once; 1.9% is in the top ten. The sample here was CD4+ or CD8+ T cells sorted from blood, taken in a trial of the OX40 agonist ivuxolimab. Receptor source: an adult with an advanced solid tumor such as melanoma, head and neck, liver or kidney cancer. CDR3s include the opening cysteine and the closing phenylalanine or tryptophan.

v_call,j_call,cdr3_length,cdr3_aa
TRBV18,TRBJ2-3,16,CASSPLDRSKRDTQYF
TRBV5-1,TRBJ1-2,14,CASSLEGQALGYTF
TRBV6-1,TRBJ2-3,13,CASSDPVADTQYF
TRBV30,TRBJ2-7,15,CAWSAAPFLFYEQYF
TRBV10-3,TRBJ2-7,12,CAISEGSYEQYF
TRBV7-2,TRBJ1-2,15,CASSPNRAGQGGYTF
TRBV9,TRBJ2-5,13,CASSVNVQETQYF
TRBV6-1,TRBJ1-2,15,CASSESDPPHYGYTF
TRBV27,TRBJ1-4,16,CASSYTIPNSGEKLFF
TRBV19,TRBJ2-3,17,CASSIRLTGLGADTQYF
TRBV28,TRBJ1-5,17,CASRTGTGGSLSQAQHF
TRBV6-6,TRBJ1-2,14,CASSYGLGKEGYTF
TRBV7-9,TRBJ1-1,15,CASSLDRVGDTEAFF
TRBV4-2,TRBJ2-7,15,CASSQDEGSSYEQYF
TRBV10-3,TRBJ1-5,13,CAMTREGNQPQHF
TRBV5-4,TRBJ1-4,18,CASSQMTTPGQSNEKLFF
TRBV9,TRBJ1-3,14,CATSDGVSGNTIYF
TRBV19,TRBJ2-4,14,CASSTSRFKNIQYF
TRBV6-5,TRBJ1-6,16,CASSYSTGARNSPLHF
TRBV27,TRBJ1-2,15,CASSSPGQGDYGYTF
TRBV18,TRBJ1-4,15,CASSPSQGGWEKLFF
TRBV2,TRBJ2-7,13,CASRPQREGEQYF
TRBV19,TRBJ2-5,13,CASSGTPQETQYF
TRBV18,TRBJ1-6,15,CASSLTGIYNSPLHF
TRBV30,TRBJ1-1,12,CAWSLTRTEAFF
TRBV10-3,TRBJ2-7,14,CAISPEVTKGEQYF
TRBV4-3,TRBJ2-6,16,CASSQEGTPGANVLTF
TRBV5-1,TRBJ2-7,14,CASSLVTGSYEQYF
TRBV9,TRBJ2-7,13,CASSVGGSSEQYF
TRBV18,TRBJ1-5,16,CASSPYSPLSNQPQHF
TRBV6-5,TRBJ2-7,15,CASRTGTSGSLEQYF
TRBV19,TRBJ2-1,15,CASSIPASSYNEQFF
TRBV5-8,TRBJ1-4,14,CASSHAQTNEKLFF
TRBV9,TRBJ2-5,15,CASSVSGRWWETQYF
TRBV6-1,TRBJ1-1,13,CASRGLGNTEAFF
TRBV7-9,TRBJ2-1,19,CASSLGMGAAGGSYNEQFF
TRBV30,TRBJ2-1,13,CAWGEGVGNEQFF
TRBV5-1,TRBJ2-2,15,CASSLYSGDAGELFF
TRBV11-2,TRBJ2-3,15,CASSPGTGGTDTQYF
TRBV5-5,TRBJ1-5,14,CASSQQGAGQPQHF
TRBV5-1,TRBJ1-1,11,CASSVDTEAFF
TRBV6-6,TRBJ2-3,14,CASRPQGGLDTQYF
TRBV4-3,TRBJ2-1,13,CASSPLGDNEQFF
TRBV10-3,TRBJ2-4,15,CAISEDRGDKNIQYF
TRBV7-2,TRBJ2-1,16,CASSRRRSGTPDEQFF
TRBV19,TRBJ1-2,15,CASSHDRGQGYGYTF
TRBV28,TRBJ2-7,14,CASNAVPSSYEQYF
TRBV7-3,TRBJ2-7,15,CASSLGTGATYEQYF
TRBV7-2,TRBJ2-5,16,CASSFWASGSKETQYF
TRBV5-4,TRBJ2-3,14,CASRPGDFADTQYF
TRBV6-1,TRBJ2-6,13,CASRLSGANVLTF
TRBV5-1,TRBJ2-3,14,CASTDRGRSDTQYF
TRBV6-5,TRBJ1-2,12,CASSYSGDGYTF